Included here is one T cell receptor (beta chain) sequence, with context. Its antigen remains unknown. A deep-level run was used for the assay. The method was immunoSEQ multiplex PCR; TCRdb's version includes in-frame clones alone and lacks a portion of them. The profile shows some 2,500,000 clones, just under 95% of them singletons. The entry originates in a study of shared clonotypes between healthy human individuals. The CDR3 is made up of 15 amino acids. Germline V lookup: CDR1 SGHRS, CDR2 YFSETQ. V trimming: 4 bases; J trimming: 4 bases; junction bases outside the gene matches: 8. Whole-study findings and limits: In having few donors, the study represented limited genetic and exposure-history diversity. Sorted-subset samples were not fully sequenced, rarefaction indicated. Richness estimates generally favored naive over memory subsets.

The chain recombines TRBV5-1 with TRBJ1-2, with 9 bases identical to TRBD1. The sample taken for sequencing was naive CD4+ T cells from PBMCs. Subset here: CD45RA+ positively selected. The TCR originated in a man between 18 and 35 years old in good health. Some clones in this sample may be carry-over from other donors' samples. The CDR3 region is CASSAPDRGSYGYTF. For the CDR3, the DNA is TGCGCCAGCAGCGCACCGGACAGGGGCAGCTATGGCTACACCTTC.